This TCR beta chain was documented in a study of T cell responses to AZD1222 COVID-19 vaccine. Study as a whole: Recipients boosted at about 4 weeks or about 12 weeks are pooled. Overall study results and limits: Baseline testing showed seropositivity in only six or seven AZD1222 recipients. Vaccine-associated CD4 TCRs ranged over spike, dominating at 160-218 and 743-854. Females made up more of the donors, who were largely white British, and clonal diversity may have come out too low.

TCRdb's table, derived via immunoSEQ multiplex PCR, lists solely in-frame clones and lacks some. The sample contains about 96,000 clones, 90% of which appear only once. For this clone: What it binds is not known.

The CDR3 is 17 residues long. V was clipped by 0 bases and J by 0 bases, with 12 bases between them. From germline, CDR1 is LGHNA and CDR2 YNFKEQ. The receptor's source is an adult in good health. The chain employs TRBV4-2 and TRBJ2-4; D is unresolved. The sample in question was peripheral blood, obtained on day 0 of AZD1222 vaccination. CDR3 in amino acids: CASSQEAVRLAKNIQYF. The CDR3 bases are TGTGCCAGCAGCCAAGAGGCGGTTAGGCTAGCCAAAAACATTCAGTACTTC.